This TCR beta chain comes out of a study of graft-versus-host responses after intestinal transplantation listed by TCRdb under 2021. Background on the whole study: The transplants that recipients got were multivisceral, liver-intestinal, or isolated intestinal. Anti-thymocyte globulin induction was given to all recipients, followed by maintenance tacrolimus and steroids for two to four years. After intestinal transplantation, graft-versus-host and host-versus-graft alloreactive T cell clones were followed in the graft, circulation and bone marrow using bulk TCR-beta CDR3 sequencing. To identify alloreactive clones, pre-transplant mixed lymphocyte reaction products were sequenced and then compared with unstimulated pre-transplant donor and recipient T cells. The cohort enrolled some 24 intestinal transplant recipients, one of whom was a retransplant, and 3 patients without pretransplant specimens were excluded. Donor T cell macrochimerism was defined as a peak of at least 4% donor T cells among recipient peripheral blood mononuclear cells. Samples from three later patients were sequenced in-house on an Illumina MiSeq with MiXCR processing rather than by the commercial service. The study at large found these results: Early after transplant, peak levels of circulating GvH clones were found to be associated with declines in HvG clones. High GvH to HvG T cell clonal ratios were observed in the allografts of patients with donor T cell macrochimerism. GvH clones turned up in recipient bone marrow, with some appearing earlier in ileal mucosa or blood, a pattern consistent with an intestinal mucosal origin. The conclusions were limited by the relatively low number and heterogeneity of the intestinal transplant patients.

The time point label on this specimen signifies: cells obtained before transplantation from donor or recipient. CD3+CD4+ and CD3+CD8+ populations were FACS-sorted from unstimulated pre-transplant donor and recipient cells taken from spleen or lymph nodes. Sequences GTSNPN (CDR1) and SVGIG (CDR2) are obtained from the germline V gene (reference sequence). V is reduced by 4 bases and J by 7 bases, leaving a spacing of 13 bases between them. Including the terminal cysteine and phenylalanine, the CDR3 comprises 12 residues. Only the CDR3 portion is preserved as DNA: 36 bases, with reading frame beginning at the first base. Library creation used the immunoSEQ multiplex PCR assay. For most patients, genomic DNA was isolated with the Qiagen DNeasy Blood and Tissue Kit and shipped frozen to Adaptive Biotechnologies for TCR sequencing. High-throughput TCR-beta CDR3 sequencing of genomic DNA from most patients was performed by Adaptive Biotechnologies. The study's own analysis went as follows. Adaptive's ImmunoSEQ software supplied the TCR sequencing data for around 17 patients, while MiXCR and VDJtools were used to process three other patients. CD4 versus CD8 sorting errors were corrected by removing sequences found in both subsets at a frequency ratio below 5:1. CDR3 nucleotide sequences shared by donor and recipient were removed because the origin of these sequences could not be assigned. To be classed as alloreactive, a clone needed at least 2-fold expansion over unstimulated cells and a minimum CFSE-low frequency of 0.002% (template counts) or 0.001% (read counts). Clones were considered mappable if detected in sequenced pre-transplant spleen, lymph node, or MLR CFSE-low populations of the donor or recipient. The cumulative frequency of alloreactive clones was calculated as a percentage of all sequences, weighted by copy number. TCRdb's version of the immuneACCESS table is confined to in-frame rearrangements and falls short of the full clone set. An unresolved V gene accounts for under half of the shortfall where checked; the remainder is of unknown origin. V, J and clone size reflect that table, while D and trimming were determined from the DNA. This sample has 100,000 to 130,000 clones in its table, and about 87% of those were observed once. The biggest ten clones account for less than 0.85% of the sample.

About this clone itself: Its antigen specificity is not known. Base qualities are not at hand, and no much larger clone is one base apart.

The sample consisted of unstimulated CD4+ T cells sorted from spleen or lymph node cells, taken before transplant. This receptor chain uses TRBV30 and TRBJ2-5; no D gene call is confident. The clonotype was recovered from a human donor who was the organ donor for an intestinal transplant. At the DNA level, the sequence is TGTGCCTGGAATCTTATTCTGGGGACCCAGTACTTC. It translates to CAWNLILGTQYF. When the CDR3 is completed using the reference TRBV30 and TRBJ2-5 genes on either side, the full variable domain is SQTIHQWPATLVQPVGSPLSLECTVEGTSNPNLYWYRQAAGRGLQLLFYSVGIGQISSEVPQNLSASRPQDRQFILSSKKLLLSDSGFYLCAWNLILGTQYFGPGTRLLVL.